This TCR beta chain was captured in a study of blood T cell repertoires in COVID-19. Whole-study context: The study drew acute and convalescent COVID-19 samples from the United States, Italy and Spain. T cells, B-cell-depleted T cells, or PBMCs provided the cDNA or gDNA that served as material.

As processed by the authors: Cell counts per sample came from amplifying reference gene primers. Produced via immunoSEQ multiplex PCR; TCRdb's table is partial and in-frame only. V and J calls and clone size are those listed in that table; D and trimming were worked out from the DNA. The sample lists a few hundred thousand clones, approximately 80% occurring once. This CDR3 spans 16 amino acids. V lost 3 bases, J lost 5 bases, and 5 bases stayed unmatched. Germline V gene data show CDR1 as LGHDT and CDR2 as YNNKEL (reference sequence). This receptor was identified in a human donor with acute or convalescent COVID-19. The donor label of this sample is uncertain. The sequencing sample was made of peripheral blood. V usage is TRBV3-1 (or the pseudogene TRBV3-2) and J usage is TRBJ2-2, with 11 bases matching TRBD1. DNA of the CDR3: TGTGCCAGCAGCCAGCCGGGACAGGGGGGGACCGGGGAGCTGTTTTTT. It specifies CASSQPGQGGTGELFF.